This TCR beta chain was captured in a study of naive and memory T cell subsets. V shed 4 bases and J 6 bases; nucleotides not matched to a gene: 3. Germline CDR1 reads SQVTM; CDR2 reads ANQGSEA. The CDR3 sequence is 12 residues long. An oligonucleotide containing a UMI was ligated to the 3' end of TCR cDNA. The SP2 primer and nested alpha and beta constant region primers amplified ligated cDNA in four rounds. One entry per CDR3 protein, called by TCRdb with MiXCR from the 5' RACE reads. The table records tens of thousands of distinct CDR3 sequences, 7% to 8.5% of them present only once. Study observations and caveats: The RNA method is potentially sensitive to activation and differentiation changes.

This clonotype was seen more than once but under ten times. Its antigen is as yet unknown. The chain uses TRBV29-1 and TRBJ2-7, with TRBD1 identical over 10 bases. This TCR was recovered from a male donor in good health. Written as DNA, the CDR3 is TGCAGCGTTGGACAGGGGGCTAGCGAGCAGTACTTC. This codes for CSVGQGASEQYF.